This T cell receptor (beta chain) comes out of a study of cytomegalovirus exposure and HLA in healthy donors. Vbeta (60) and Jbeta (13) primers were used in the PCR. Libraries were prepared by immunoSEQ multiplex PCR; TCRdb keeps only in-frame clonotypes and omits some of them. In the table there are around 90,000 clones, around nine tenths of which are singletons. Germline CDR1 and CDR2: SGHDT and YYEEEE. The V gene end was trimmed by 1 base and the J gene end by 2 bases; junction bases not matched to a gene: 7. The CDR3 runs 16 residues. The TCR originated in a man aged 25 to 40 in good health and CMV-seropositive. The sample taken for sequencing was PBMCs. The genes are TRBV5-6 and TRBJ2-7, with 9 bases matching TRBD1. The CDR3 spells CASSLLTGGDPYEQYF. The CDR3 DNA reads as TGTGCCAGCAGCTTGTTAACAGGGGGCGACCCCTACGAGCAGTACTTC.